A selection of T cell receptor beta chains follows, all from one sample in a study of blood T cell repertoires in COVID-19. Sequencing used immunoSEQ multiplex PCR; TCRdb keeps in-frame clones, though not all of them. Here the sample spans about 74,000 clones, about 87% being singletons. The sample taken for sequencing was peripheral blood. Receptors were obtained from a woman at least 80 years old with acute or convalescent COVID-19. CDR3s include the opening cysteine and the closing phenylalanine or tryptophan. A D gene is named only where the DNA matches it firmly. Size is omitted from some rows. Given values are once, few, many or a class for expanded clones.

j_call,clone_size,d_call,v_call,cdr3_nt,cdr3_aa
TRBJ1-1,-,TRBD1,TRBV19,TGTGCCAGTAGTTTTTCCGGGACAGGGGATACTGAAGCTTTCTTT,CASSFSGTGDTEAFF
TRBJ1-2,-,TRBD1,TRBV10-3,TGTGCCATCTCCAGGGACAGGTTTAACTATGGCTACACCTTC,CAISRDRFNYGYTF
TRBJ1-2,-,TRBD1,TRBV7-8,TGTGCCAGCAGCTCCGGTTGGACAGGGACAGACGGCTACACCTTC,CASSSGWTGTDGYTF
TRBJ2-2,-,-,TRBV19,TGTGCCAGTAGTGCCACAGGATTTCCCGGGGAGCTGTTTTTT,CASSATGFPGELFF
TRBJ2-1,-,TRBD2,TRBV7-3,TGTGCCAGCAGCGCTTCTAGCGGGGGGGACAATGAGCAGTTCTTC,CASSASSGGDNEQFF
TRBJ2-1,-,-,TRBV7-3,TGTGCCAGCAGCTTCCCCGGCGTAGCCAATGAGCAGTTCTTC,CASSFPGVANEQFF
TRBJ1-1,-,-,TRBV3-1/TRBV3-2,TGTGCCAGCAGCCCTAGACAGACGAACACTGAAGCTTTCTTT,CASSPRQTNTEAFF
TRBJ2-2,-,TRBD2,TRBV6-5,TGTGCCAGCAGCGCGGGGAGGGTCGGGGAGCTGTTTTTT,CASSAGRVGELFF
TRBJ1-6,-,TRBD1,TRBV7-8,TGTGCCAGCAGCTCAGCTGTGGCAGGGGGTTTCGGCTCCTATAATTCACCCCTCCACTTT,CASSSAVAGGFGSYNSPLHF
TRBJ2-2,-,-,TRBV19,TGTGCCAGTAGTATAGATCATAACACCGGGGAGCTGTTTTTT,CASSIDHNTGELFF
TRBJ1-5,-,TRBD1,TRBV4-1,TGCGCCAGCAGCCCAGAAGGAGGGGGCCGGAGCAATCAGCCCCAGCATTTT,CASSPEGGGRSNQPQHF
TRBJ1-2,-,TRBD1,TRBV7-9,TGTGCCAGCAGCTTAGGCGGGCAGGGGGTACCTGGCTACACCTTC,CASSLGGQGVPGYTF
TRBJ2-3,-,TRBD2,TRBV5-1,TGCGCCAGCAGCCCTCTGGCGGGGGGGCGTACAGATACGCAGTATTTT,CASSPLAGGRTDTQYF
TRBJ1-1,-,-,TRBV19,TGTGCCAGTGACACCATGAACACTGAAGCTTTCTTT,CASDTMNTEAFF
TRBJ2-7,-,TRBD2,TRBV5-5,TGTGCCAGCAGCTTGGGACTAGCATTTTCCTACGAGCAGTACTTC,CASSLGLAFSYEQYF
TRBJ2-7,-,-,TRBV5-4,TGTGCCAGCAGCTCCTTGAGGAATTCCTACGAGCAGTACTTC,CASSSLRNSYEQYF
TRBJ2-2,-,-,TRBV5-1,TGCGCCAGCAGCCCCCTTGACACCGGGGAGCTGTTTTTT,CASSPLDTGELFF
TRBJ1-1,-,-,TRBV2,TGTGCCAGCAGTAACTCAGGGTGGACTGAAGCTTTCTTT,CASSNSGWTEAFF
TRBJ1-1,-,-,TRBV10-3,TGTGCCATCAGTGAGGCAACAGGAGTGAACACTGAAGCTTTCTTT,CAISEATGVNTEAFF
TRBJ2-7,-,-,TRBV3-1/TRBV3-2,TGTGCCAGCAGCCAAACGGCCAGGGGCTACGAGCAGTACTTC,CASSQTARGYEQYF
TRBJ2-5,-,-,TRBV30,TGTGCCTGGAGTGTAAACAGAGACCAAGAGACCCAGTACTTC,CAWSVNRDQETQYF
TRBJ2-5,-,-,TRBV19,TGTGCCACCTCTACGGTTCCGCGGGAGACCCAGTACTTC,CATSTVPRETQYF
TRBJ2-3,once,-,TRBV7-6,TGTGCCAGCAGCTCTCTAGCAAACACAGATACGCAGTATTTT,CASSSLANTDTQYF
TRBJ2-5,once,TRBD1,TRBV19,TGTGCCAGTAGTATAAACAGGGGAGTAGAGACCCAGTACTTC,CASSINRGVETQYF
TRBJ1-5,-,-,TRBV6-6,TGTGCCAGCAGCCTTGGACACCCTGGTTATCAGCCCCAGCATTTT,CASSLGHPGYQPQHF
TRBJ2-2,-,-,TRBV6-5,TGTGCCAGCCGACGGGCGACTAGTCCCGGGGAGCTGTTTTTT,CASRRATSPGELFF
TRBJ1-5,-,-,TRBV25-1,TGTGCCAGCAGTGAAGGGGGCGAACAGCCCCAGCATTTT,CASSEGGEQPQHF
TRBJ2-3,-,-,TRBV5-1,TGCGCCAGCAGCTCGCCGTCTACCTCCACAGATACGCAGTATTTT,CASSSPSTSTDTQYF
TRBJ1-5,-,TRBD1,TRBV6-5,TGTGCCAGCAGGACTGGACAGGGCAATCAGCCCCAGCATTTT,CASRTGQGNQPQHF
TRBJ1-1,-,-,TRBV10-3,TGTGCCATCAGTGGTCGGGGAGGTGACACTGAAGCTTTCTTT,CAISGRGGDTEAFF
TRBJ2-2,once,TRBD2,TRBV10-3,TGTGCCATCAGTGAGGGGTCTAGCGGGAGGGGCACCGGGGAGCTGTTTTTT,CAISEGSSGRGTGELFF
TRBJ2-1,-,-,TRBV5-1,TGCGCCAGCAGCTTGGTTGCAAACGAGAACAATGAGCAGTTCTTC,CASSLVANENNEQFF
TRBJ1-6,-,TRBD1,TRBV5-4,TGTGCCAGCAGCTTGGCCACCGGGACAGCTAATTCACCCCTCCACTTT,CASSLATGTANSPLHF